The clone carrying this T cell receptor (beta chain) was detected only a few times. Its cognate antigen is unknown. These data come from a study of T-cell reconstitution after alpha-beta-depleted transplantation in children. Study-level findings and limits: It was surviving recipient T cells and thymic progenitors that gave some patients high TCRbeta diversity at day 60. Alpha-beta T cells present about two months after transplant were reported to originate from several hundred expanded graft clones. When one year had passed after transplant, most T-cell counts and diversity came from newly produced T cells.

Unique molecular identifiers tagged the TCRbeta library. TCRdb re-analysed the PCR reads in MiXCR, keeping a single row per CDR3 protein. Among around 100,000 distinct CDR3 sequences listed, 4.5% to 7.5% were seen once. Between the trimmed V and J ends, which lost 6 bases and 8 bases, there was a span of 20 bases. CDR1 SNHLY and CDR2 FYNNEI come from the germline V gene. This CDR3 spans 15 amino acids. The V call is TRBV2, the J call TRBJ1-5, with a weak D call TRBD1 (5 bases). The receptor was isolated from a female patient aged 2-9 years who had a stem cell transplant for Fanconi anemia, so the T cells may come from the graft donor. Sequenced material: PBMCs, mostly from graft donor cells, taken 60 days after TCRalphabeta/CD19-depleted stem cell transplant. The CDR3 spells CASRLNTGETEPQHF. The CDR3 coding sequence is TGTGCCAGCAGACTAAACACAGGCGAGACAGAGCCCCAGCATTTT.